These T cell receptor beta chains were read from a single sample in a study of T cell responses to AZD1222 COVID-19 vaccine. Using immunoSEQ multiplex PCR, the repertoire was profiled, and TCRdb retains in-frame clones only, with some absent. The data contain about 85,000 clones, roughly 90% of them seen just once; the ten biggest clones take up more than 7.5%. The sample here was peripheral blood, taken 28 days after the second AZD1222 dose. These receptors were obtained from an adult who received the AZD1222 COVID-19 vaccine. Each CDR3 is given without its conserved first and last residue. Fields, in order: J gene, clone size, V gene, CDR3 protein. Not every row has a clone size; where given, it reads once, few, many or a size class.

j_call: TRBJ2-1
clone_size: NA
v_call: TRBV9
cdr3_aa: ASRASGSAYNEQF

j_call: TRBJ2-1
clone_size: NA
v_call: TRBV7-6
cdr3_aa: ASSRPTSGRDNEQF

j_call: TRBJ2-5
clone_size: NA
v_call: TRBV5-4
cdr3_aa: ASSDALQGETQY

j_call: TRBJ2-5
clone_size: NA
v_call: TRBV3-1/TRBV3-2
cdr3_aa: ASSQELGTSGRASETQY

j_call: TRBJ2-2
clone_size: NA
v_call: TRBV10-2
cdr3_aa: ASSPQPDGFANTGELF

j_call: TRBJ1-4
clone_size: NA
v_call: TRBV27
cdr3_aa: ATARQSGHNEKLF

j_call: TRBJ1-3
clone_size: NA
v_call: TRBV2
cdr3_aa: ASSDMGTGNTIY

j_call: TRBJ1-1
clone_size: NA
v_call: TRBV28
cdr3_aa: ASSLSGANTEAF

j_call: TRBJ2-3
clone_size: NA
v_call: TRBV5-1
cdr3_aa: ASSLAFGSDTQY

j_call: TRBJ2-5
clone_size: NA
v_call: TRBV30
cdr3_aa: AWRGPNGGETQY

j_call: TRBJ2-6
clone_size: once
v_call: TRBV25-1
cdr3_aa: ASTRRGAGANVLT

j_call: TRBJ2-6
clone_size: NA
v_call: TRBV5-1
cdr3_aa: ASSFKTGGAGANVLT

j_call: TRBJ2-7
clone_size: NA
v_call: TRBV3-1/TRBV3-2
cdr3_aa: ASSSRDRVAYEQY

j_call: TRBJ1-5
clone_size: few
v_call: TRBV10-3
cdr3_aa: AISGDSNQPQH

j_call: TRBJ2-2
clone_size: NA
v_call: TRBV25-1
cdr3_aa: ASSEPGANTGELF

j_call: TRBJ1-1
clone_size: NA
v_call: TRBV19
cdr3_aa: ASSIAAGVAEAF

j_call: TRBJ2-5
clone_size: NA
v_call: TRBV3-1/TRBV3-2
cdr3_aa: ASSPRLAGETQY

j_call: TRBJ1-1
clone_size: NA
v_call: TRBV9
cdr3_aa: ATGPGYTEAF

j_call: TRBJ2-7
clone_size: NA
v_call: TRBV3-1/TRBV3-2
cdr3_aa: ASSQGAQTGYEQY

j_call: TRBJ1-5
clone_size: NA
v_call: TRBV28
cdr3_aa: ASSLIQPNQPQH

j_call: TRBJ2-1
clone_size: NA
v_call: TRBV4-3
cdr3_aa: ASSRPQASYNEQF

j_call: TRBJ2-7
clone_size: NA
v_call: TRBV5-1
cdr3_aa: ASSLNRGLNEQY

j_call: TRBJ1-2
clone_size: NA
v_call: TRBV5-1
cdr3_aa: ASGMTGGGGYT

j_call: TRBJ1-2
clone_size: NA
v_call: TRBV12-3/TRBV12-4
cdr3_aa: ASSLVGADGYT

j_call: TRBJ1-6
clone_size: NA
v_call: TRBV29-1
cdr3_aa: SVTWGGHSPLH

j_call: TRBJ2-3
clone_size: NA
v_call: TRBV19
cdr3_aa: ASSIVSGGTSTDTQY

j_call: TRBJ2-6
clone_size: NA
v_call: TRBV6-5
cdr3_aa: ASRPPAAGANVLT

j_call: TRBJ2-7
clone_size: once
v_call: TRBV4-1
cdr3_aa: ASSQDQGLAGRSYEQY

j_call: TRBJ2-1
clone_size: NA
v_call: TRBV9
cdr3_aa: ASSVGRSSSEQF

j_call: TRBJ2-7
clone_size: NA
v_call: TRBV5-8
cdr3_aa: ASSLGRGPWGEQY

j_call: TRBJ2-1
clone_size: few
v_call: TRBV18
cdr3_aa: ASSLVGRVHEQF

j_call: TRBJ1-1
clone_size: few
v_call: TRBV28
cdr3_aa: ASSGLRGEAF

j_call: TRBJ2-4
clone_size: NA
v_call: TRBV11-2
cdr3_aa: ASSLERLAGDRNIQY

j_call: TRBJ2-3
clone_size: NA
v_call: TRBV5-1
cdr3_aa: ASSPSGRAADTQY

j_call: TRBJ2-1
clone_size: NA
v_call: TRBV5-4
cdr3_aa: ASSTVAGYNEQF

j_call: TRBJ2-1
clone_size: NA
v_call: TRBV7-9
cdr3_aa: ASSFQNQNEQF

j_call: TRBJ2-5
clone_size: once
v_call: TRBV7-9
cdr3_aa: ASSLTLAGERETQY

j_call: TRBJ2-7
clone_size: NA
v_call: TRBV6-2/TRBV6-3
cdr3_aa: ASSYSRPGLAATSYEQY

j_call: TRBJ2-7
clone_size: NA
v_call: TRBV11-2
cdr3_aa: ASSHLTGRTTYEQY

j_call: TRBJ2-1
clone_size: NA
v_call: TRBV7-9
cdr3_aa: ASNGDGTLQF

j_call: TRBJ2-1
clone_size: NA
v_call: TRBV28
cdr3_aa: ASKPDEGFLQF

j_call: TRBJ2-2
clone_size: NA
v_call: TRBV11-2
cdr3_aa: ASSPRVGSNTGELF

j_call: TRBJ2-7
clone_size: NA
v_call: TRBV5-1
cdr3_aa: ASRLALGLGEQY

j_call: TRBJ2-2
clone_size: NA
v_call: TRBV2
cdr3_aa: ASSEEGAGGPIITGELF

j_call: TRBJ1-2
clone_size: NA
v_call: TRBV28
cdr3_aa: ASSRQLYGYT

j_call: TRBJ1-2
clone_size: NA
v_call: TRBV5-6
cdr3_aa: ASSSGRNYGYT

j_call: TRBJ2-7
clone_size: NA
v_call: TRBV28
cdr3_aa: ASSPPGGQYEQY

j_call: TRBJ2-5
clone_size: NA
v_call: TRBV28
cdr3_aa: ASSLPTETQY

j_call: TRBJ1-5
clone_size: NA
v_call: TRBV19
cdr3_aa: ASSLDRGRGQPQH

j_call: TRBJ2-7
clone_size: NA
v_call: TRBV7-9
cdr3_aa: ASSLTQGGYEQY

j_call: TRBJ2-2
clone_size: few
v_call: TRBV7-9
cdr3_aa: ASSLATSWGDRSTGELF

j_call: TRBJ2-1
clone_size: NA
v_call: TRBV11-2
cdr3_aa: ASSLVQDYYNEQF

j_call: TRBJ2-2
clone_size: NA
v_call: TRBV7-2
cdr3_aa: ASSYGLYTGELF

j_call: TRBJ2-7
clone_size: NA
v_call: TRBV5-6
cdr3_aa: ASRRGTGGGAYEQY

j_call: TRBJ1-5
clone_size: NA
v_call: TRBV30
cdr3_aa: AWAPGDSQPQH